This T cell receptor (beta chain) emerged from a study of CD8+ T cells in alopecia areata (dated 2018 in TCRdb). Regarding the complete study: The treated patients took part in an open-label pilot trial in which moderate-to-severe alopecia areata was treated with oral tofacitinib at 5 to 10 mg twice daily. In treated patients, disease severity was measured using the SALT score, which gives the percentage of scalp surface area affected. TCRbeta CDR3 regions were amplified by immunoSEQ multiplex PCR with 35 Vbeta forward and 13 Jbeta reverse primers. RNA was obtained with the PAXgene miRNA kit for fixed scalp, the miRNeasy kit for PBMCs, and the RNeasy kit for mouse skin. In humans, TCRbeta sequencing was performed on scalp tissue and on sorted CD4+ and CD8+ peripheral blood T cells from healthy controls and from patients with patchy or totalis/universalis alopecia areata. Clonality in the scalp was compared among normal scalp (n=4), patchy alopecia areata scalp (n=8), and alopecia totalis/universalis scalp (n=8). High-throughput TCRbeta sequencing was used to examine T cell clonal expansion in alopecia areata in both the C3H/HeJ mouse model and human patients. Biopsies were taken from tofacitinib-treated patients at baseline and at 4 and 24 weeks of treatment, and a later scalp biopsy was taken in several of the tofacitinib-treated patients. Tofacitinib was administered for 6 to 18 months, and 6 months of follow-up off drug were then conducted to assess delayed response and recurrence.

What the research found in general, with its limitations: Tofacitinib significantly decreased scalp clonality and the number of expanded CD8+ clones among the top 100 scalp clones. Unlike mouse skin, where gammadelta T cells dominate, normal human skin contains resident alphabeta T cells that get sequenced too, which complicates analysis of the scalp TCR repertoire. TCR sequences shared between patients were less clear than in mice, possibly partly because of HLA diversity in the patient population. Because the treated cohort was small and included a single nonresponder, larger studies are needed to assess links between baseline CD8+ expansion and response. Compared with normal scalp, lesional scalp, particularly in alopecia totalis/universalis, had higher clonality and more expanded CD8+ clones, which suggests antigenic drive. During tofacitinib treatment, many expanded lesional clones stuck around in both scalp and blood, and this persistence may partly explain why relapse happens after treatment is stopped.

Library construction relied on the immunoSEQ multiplex PCR assay. RNA was extracted from all samples and reverse transcribed into cDNA as template for TCR sequencing. First-strand cDNA was synthesized using SuperScript III with a 2:1 mix of oligo-dT and random hexamers. A synthetic immune receptor repertoire was used to assess amplification bias, and residual bias was removed computationally. The paper's data handling went like this. After raw reads were preprocessed to remove errors, the CDR3 was defined following IMGT conventions as running from the conserved cysteine to phenylalanine. To get clonality, Shannon entropy was normalized by log2 of the number of productive unique TCRs and the result was subtracted from 1. Whether scalp clones were CD4 or CD8 was inferred by matching scalp TCRbeta sequences against CD4 and CD8 repertoires sorted from blood. TCRdb stores this immuneACCESS table with in-frame sequences only. Part of the clones is absent; in the studies checked, under half of the shortfall reflects unresolved V genes, and no reason is known for the rest. For V, J and clone size, that table is used; D and trimming come from the DNA. This sample lists roughly 280,000 clones; roughly 63% were detected once. The top ten constitute roughly 0.93% of the sample.

The treatment or condition label for this specimen denotes: oral pan-JAK inhibitor, 5-10 mg twice daily. Peripheral blood and lesional scalp punch biopsies were obtained from patients with alopecia areata. PBMCs were isolated by density centrifugation and stained for CD3, CD4 and CD8, and CD4+ and CD8+ T cells were sorted on a FACSAria. Regarding this clone: The antigen it recognizes is unknown. No clone much larger than this one lies a single base away; base qualities are absent.

V drops 6 bases and J drops 7 bases, leaving 12 bases in between. CDR1 and CDR2 were assigned from the germline V gene as LGHNT and FRNRAP. Including cysteine and phenylalanine, the CDR3 has 12 amino acids. Only CDR3 DNA remains: 36 bases, in frame from the first base. This specimen consisted of CD4+ T cells sorted from blood, obtained at roughly week 53, from a patient treated with tofacitinib. This TCR derives from a human donor with alopecia areata. The sequence joins TRBV12-5 to TRBJ2-5; TRBD1 is a weak D gene call, 7 bases matching. Here the CDR3 is given as CASGPQGGTQYF. The nucleotide sequence is TGTGCTAGTGGCCCGCAGGGGGGGACCCAGTACTTC.